A selection of T cell receptor beta chains follows, all from one sample in a study of cytomegalovirus exposure and HLA in healthy donors. This table comes from immunoSEQ multiplex PCR, and its TCRdb copy is limited to in-frame clones, with some not included. Its table records fewer than 150,000 clones. The sample comprised PBMCs. The receptors were sampled from a woman in her fifties or sixties in good health and CMV-seronegative. Both conserved end residues are part of each CDR3. The D gene is left open where the match is weak. Clone size appears in some rows only: once, few, many, or a class for an expanded clone.

CDR3 length | J gene | V gene | clone size | D gene | CDR3 protein | CDR3 DNA
15 | TRBJ2-5 | TRBV27 | - | - | CASSLYAHRKETQYF | TGTGCCAGCAGTTTATATGCGCACAGAAAAGAGACCCAGTACTTC
21 | TRBJ2-2 | TRBV2 | - | - | CASSVSRAWAMQKLNTGELFF | TGTGCCAGCAGTGTCTCGAGGGCCTGGGCTATGCAAAAGTTGAACACCGGGGAGCTGTTTTTT
12 | TRBJ1-1 | TRBV28 | - | - | CASSLLGTEAFF | TGTGCCAGCAGTTTACTCGGCACTGAAGCTTTCTTT
15 | TRBJ2-1 | TRBV27 | - | TRBD2 | CASSIRTSGRDEQFF | TGTGCCAGCAGTATCCGGACTAGCGGGAGGGATGAGCAGTTCTTC
12 | TRBJ2-1 | TRBV5-1 | - | TRBD2 | CASSTSGNEQFF | TGCGCCAGCAGCACTAGCGGCAATGAGCAGTTCTTC
13 | TRBJ2-5 | TRBV7-2 | - | - | CASSPWGGETQYF | TGTGCCAGCAGCCCCTGGGGAGGCGAGACCCAGTACTTC
14 | TRBJ2-7 | TRBV28 | - | TRBD2 | CASSGGGSIREQYF | TGTGCCAGCAGTGGGGGGGGATCCATTCGCGAGCAGTACTTC
13 | TRBJ1-2 | TRBV7-8 | - | TRBD1 | CASSFRTGVGYTF | TGTGCCAGCAGCTTCAGGACAGGGGTGGGCTACACCTTC
15 | TRBJ2-1 | TRBV6-1 | - | - | CASRTGIQSYNEQFF | TGTGCCAGCAGAACAGGGATACAGTCCTACAATGAGCAGTTCTTC
11 | TRBJ2-7 | TRBV28 | - | - | CASSFGHEQYF | TGTGCCAGCAGTTTTGGGCACGAGCAGTACTTC
15 | TRBJ2-3 | TRBV5-1 | - | TRBD2 | CASSSAGGGTDTQYF | TGCGCCAGCAGCTCGGCGGGAGGGGGCACAGATACGCAGTATTTT
17 | TRBJ2-3 | TRBV18 | - | - | CASSPSGKRLRTDTQYF | TGTGCCAGCTCCCCGTCAGGTAAAAGGCTGCGCACAGATACGCAGTATTTT
14 | TRBJ2-7 | TRBV5-4 | - | TRBD2 | CASSQTSGTGEQYF | TGTGCCAGCAGCCAGACTAGCGGGACGGGGGAGCAGTACTTC
14 | TRBJ2-7 | TRBV11-2 | - | - | CASSAQGGSYEQYF | TGTGCCAGCAGCGCCCAAGGGGGCTCCTACGAGCAGTACTTC
14 | TRBJ1-5 | TRBV5-4 | - | - | CASSSRDTNQPQHF | TGTGCCAGCAGCTCCCGGGACACCAATCAGCCCCAGCATTTT
15 | TRBJ2-1 | TRBV7-2 | - | TRBD2 | CASSQLAGGYNEQFF | TGTGCCAGCAGCCAACTAGCGGGAGGCTACAATGAGCAGTTCTTC
13 | TRBJ2-1 | TRBV18 | - | - | CASSPGGYNEQFF | TGTGCCAGCTCACCCGGCGGATACAATGAGCAGTTCTTC
14 | TRBJ1-1 | TRBV5-1 | - | - | CASSPTGGQEEAFF | TGCGCCAGCAGCCCCACGGGGGGGCAGGAGGAAGCTTTCTTT
12 | TRBJ1-5 | TRBV10-3 | medium-sized | - | CAISEYPQPQHF | TGTGCCATCAGTGAGTATCCACAGCCCCAGCATTTT
12 | TRBJ2-5 | TRBV23-1 | - | - | CASSQSGETQYF | TGCGCCAGCAGTCAATCCGGAGAGACCCAGTACTTC
14 | TRBJ2-4 | TRBV2 | - | - | CASSEVGGLNIQYF | TGTGCCAGCAGCGAAGTGGGGGGATTAAACATTCAGTACTTC
15 | TRBJ2-1 | TRBV7-3 | - | TRBD1 | CASSTDRGSYNEQFF | TGTGCCAGCAGCACCGACAGGGGGTCCTACAATGAGCAGTTCTTC
13 | TRBJ1-6 | TRBV19 | - | - | CACNLRLNSPLHF | TGTGCCTGCAATCTGCGGCTTAATTCACCCCTCCACTTT
14 | TRBJ2-5 | TRBV9 | - | TRBD1 | CASSTGQVGETQYF | TGTGCCAGCAGCACCGGACAGGTCGGAGAGACCCAGTACTTC
16 | TRBJ2-5 | TRBV4-1 | - | TRBD2 | CASSQDERGGRETQYF | TGCGCCAGCAGCCAAGATGAGCGGGGGGGCAGAGAGACCCAGTACTTC
13 | TRBJ2-1 | TRBV7-7 | - | - | CASSLAEGDEQFF | TGTGCTAGCAGCTTAGCGGAGGGCGATGAGCAGTTCTTC
13 | TRBJ1-2 | TRBV28 | - | - | CASSLLRSYGYTF | TGTGCCAGCAGCCTACTCCGGTCCTATGGCTACACCTTC
15 | TRBJ2-7 | TRBV29-1 | - | TRBD1 | CSVAWRDRDPHEQYF | TGCAGCGTCGCCTGGCGGGACAGGGACCCCCACGAGCAGTACTTC